The 29 T cell receptor beta chains listed next were all sequenced from one sample in a study of T-cell memory formation after mild COVID-19. TCRdb independently ran MiXCR on the 5' RACE reads; one entry per CDR3 protein. The sample gives approximately 350,000 distinct CDR3 sequences, 14% of which show up once; around a fifth is in the top ten. Sequencing was done on a sample of PBMCs or a T cell subset sorted from them (not recorded which). These receptors were taken from a man between 18 and 29 years old who had mild COVID-19 (a few samples of this study predate the infection). Cell type and time point are not known.

J is TRBJ2-7 and V is TRBV10-3, with 9 nucleotides matching TRBD2. Germline-derived CDR1 and CDR2 are ENHRY and SYGVKD. After removal of 0 bases from V and 4 bases from J, the junction contained 4 bases not matched to a gene. This CDR3 is 15 amino acids long. The CDR3 loop is CAISESAGGSYEQYV. The CDR3 DNA reads TGTGCCATCAGTGAGTCGGCGGGGGGGTCGTACGAGCAGTACGTC.

This chain uses TRBV6-5 with TRBJ1-6, with D maybe TRBD1 (6 bases). Germline V CDR1 and CDR2: MNHEY, SVGAGI. The CDR3 spans 13 residues. V was cut by 2 bases and J by 9 bases, with 8 bases left in between. Here the CDR3 DNA reads TGTGCCAGCAGTTACGGGGGCGGTTCACCCCTCCACTTT. It yields the protein CASSYGGGSPLHF.

The chain has TRBV4-1 and TRBJ1-1, with 8 bases matching TRBD1. This CDR3 spans 14 amino acids. With V trimmed by 1 base and J by 7 bases, 5 bases remained unmatched. Germline CDR1 is MGHRA and CDR2 is YSYEKL. CDR3 region: CASSQGQGRNEAFF. Written as DNA, the CDR3 is TGCGCCAGCAGCCAAGGACAGGGGCGGAATGAAGCTTTCTTT.

This clonotype was observed a handful of times. The V call is TRBV9, the J call TRBJ2-5, with 8 bases matching TRBD2. V was pared by 2 bases and J by 2 bases, with 5 bases of the junction left unmatched. This CDR3 spans 15 amino acids. CDR1 and CDR2 (germline): SGDLS, YYNGEE. CDR3 amino acids: CASSVGGGTQETQYF. The CDR3 DNA reads as TGTGCCAGCAGCGTCGGCGGGGGGACTCAAGAGACCCAGTACTTC.

The chain joins TRBV9 to TRBJ1-3; D is ambiguous. The CDR3 is made up of 14 amino acids. Trimming cost V 0 bases and J 1 base, with 5 bases left between them. Germline CDR1 SGDLS, CDR2 YYNGEE. In nucleotides, the CDR3 is TGTGCCAGCAGCGTAGTGTGGTCTGGAAACACCATATATTTT. It yields the protein CASSVVWSGNTIYF.

This clonotype was found a few times. The J gene is TRBJ1-2, the V gene TRBV20-1; possibly TRBD1 for D (6 bases). Germline lookup yields CDR1 DFQATT and CDR2 SNEGSKA (reference sequence). V lost 2 bases and J 3 bases, leaving 13 bases between the germline ends. This CDR3 region has 14 residues. CDR3 nucleotides: TGCAGTGCTAGATTTGTTCAGGGGTACTATGGCTACACCTTC. This codes for CSARFVQGYYGYTF.

The chain recombines TRBV5-1 with TRBJ2-7; TRBD1 might be the D (7 bases). The length of the CDR3 is 17 residues. The V end lost 2 bases, the J end lost 4 bases, and 22 bases lay between the germline ends. Per the germline V gene, CDR1 is SGHRS and CDR2 is YFSETQ. CDR3: CASSFPGTAGDYYEQYV. In DNA form, the CDR3 reads TGCGCCAGCAGCTTCCCCGGGACAGCGGGCGATTATTACGAGCAGTACGTC.

This clonotype was counted many times. The chain links TRBV25-1 to TRBJ2-5; 10 bases agree with TRBD2. Germline V gives CDR1 MGHDK, CDR2 SYGVNS. There are 16 residues in the CDR3. Trimming took 1 base from V and 1 from J; bases not matched to a gene: 3. CDR3 nucleotide sequence: TGTGCCAGCAGTGAATCGCTAGCGGGGGCCCAAGAGACCCAGTACTTC. It is translated as CASSESLAGAQETQYF.

This clonotype has only a few counts. This sequence joins TRBV6-4 and TRBJ1-6, with 11 bases matching TRBD1. The V gene end was trimmed by 2 bases and the J gene end by 9 bases; junction bases not matched to a gene: 0. The length of the CDR3 is 14 residues. Looked up from germline, CDR1 is MRHNA and CDR2 is SNTAGT. The CDR3 loop reads CASSDGTGGSPLHF. As DNA, the CDR3 is TGTGCCAGCAGTGACGGGACAGGGGGTTCACCCCTCCACTTT.

The rearrangement joins TRBV7-8 to TRBJ2-2, with TRBD1 matching 11 bases. Germline CDR1 SGHVS, CDR2 FQNEAQ. This CDR3 contains 16 residues. J lost 4 bases, V lost 5 bases, and 6 bases had no gene match. In nucleotides, the CDR3 is TGTGCCAGCAGCCACCGGGACAGGGGGGTCACCGGGGAGCTGTTTTTT. As protein: CASSHRDRGVTGELFF.

In its sample, this clonotype was seen a few times. The J gene is TRBJ2-7, the V gene TRBV29-1; possible D gene TRBD1, 5 bases. Germline values: CDR1 SQVTM, CDR2 ANQGSEA. With 4 bases removed from V and 5 bases from J, the gap between germline ends came to 18 bases. The CDR3 loop spans 14 amino acids. The CDR3 loop reads CSVGGPPQDHEQYF. The CDR3 bases are TGCAGCGTTGGAGGACCGCCACAGGACCACGAGCAGTACTTC.

This clonotype was seen repeatedly, ten times or more. The chain joins TRBV5-5 to TRBJ2-1; D is uncertain. V lost 1 base, J lost 6 bases, and 5 bases lay in between. Germline CDR1 is SGHKS and CDR2 is YYEKEE (reference sequence). The CDR3 sequence is 12 residues long. The DNA of the CDR3 is TGTGCCAGCAGCTTGTGGGCCAATGAGCAGTTCTTC. Translated: CASSLWANEQFF.

This clonotype was counted many times. V usage is TRBV12-3 or TRBV12-4 and J usage is TRBJ2-7; D uncertain. The CDR3 totals 13 residues. V lost 3 bases and J lost 3, with 9 bases in between. The CDR3 protein is CASSFPNNYEQYF. The CDR3 nucleotides read TGTGCCAGCAGTTTTCCAAACAACTACGAGCAGTACTTC.

This clonotype was counted ten times or more. V is TRBV12-3 or TRBV12-4 and J is TRBJ1-1, with a weak D call TRBD1 (5 bases). CDR3 length equals 12 residues. Trimming pared 7 bases from V and 4 bases from J, leaving 10 bases between. This CDR3 is CASTLQGTEAFF. In DNA form, the CDR3 reads TGTGCCAGCACTCTTCAGGGCACTGAAGCTTTCTTT.

The V call is TRBV4-1, the J call TRBJ1-6, with D possibly TRBD1 on 5 matching bases. The V end was cut by 0 bases, the J end by 10 bases, with 10 bases between. The CDR3 spans 14 residues. Germline lookup yields CDR1 MGHRA and CDR2 YSYEKL. DNA for the CDR3: TGCGCCAGCAGCCAAGACTCAGGGTGGTCACCCCTCCACTTT. Its translation is CASSQDSGWSPLHF.

This clonotype was found a few times. The V gene is TRBV6-2 or TRBV6-3, the J gene TRBJ1-1; D gene ambiguous. V was pared by 4 bases and J by 1 base, with 10 bases between. CDR3 length equals 14 residues. Germline V gene data show CDR1 as MNHEY and CDR2 as SVGEGT. The CDR3 bases are TGTGCCAGCAGTTTAGAACACCGGAACACTGAAGCTTTCTTT. It is translated as CASSLEHRNTEAFF.

This chain uses TRBV29-1 with TRBJ1-6, with D unclear. Germline CDR1 is SQVTM and CDR2 is ANQGSEA. V lost 2 bases to trimming and J lost 10 bases, with 24 bases between them. The CDR3 is made up of 17 amino acids. This chain's CDR3 is CSVEQVEGALAISPLHF. Here the CDR3 DNA reads TGCAGCGTTGAACAGGTGGAGGGTGCTCTAGCTATCTCACCCCTCCACTTT.

This rearrangement joins TRBV24-1 to TRBJ2-1; D gene unclear. Between the trimmed V and J ends, which lost 1 base and 0 bases, there was a span of 9 bases. This CDR3 has 16 amino acids. Per germline, CDR1 KGHDR and CDR2 SFDVKD. CDR3 coding DNA: TGTGCCACCAGTGATTTTGGGCGGAGCTCCTACAATGAGCAGTTCTTC. It encodes CATSDFGRSSYNEQFF.

The sample holds a few counts of this clonotype. V usage is TRBV11-1 and J usage is TRBJ2-3; 7 bases align to TRBD1. The germline V gene encodes CDR1 SGHAT and CDR2 FQDESV (reference sequence). V gave up 3 bases and J gave up 8 bases; unmatched junction bases: 8. The CDR3 consists of 14 residues. CDR3 amino acids: CASSFPLDRATQYF. The CDR3 DNA follows: TGTGCCAGCAGCTTTCCGCTCGACAGGGCTACGCAGTATTTT.

V gene TRBV4-2 combines with J gene TRBJ2-3; the match to TRBD2 covers 9 bases. From germline, CDR1 is LGHNA and CDR2 YNFKEQ. The CDR3 covers 15 residues. Trimming cost V 2 bases and J 6 bases; bases outside gene matches: 6. The CDR3 nucleotides are TGTGCCAGCAGCCAAAAGCGGGGGGTACCGGATACGCAGTATTTT. Translating it yields CASSQKRGVPDTQYF.

This clonotype was found many times. The rearrangement joins TRBV6-5 to TRBJ1-1; no definite D call. Germline CDR1 is MNHEY and CDR2 is SVGAGI. The CDR3 has 15 residues. The V end was cut by 5 bases, the J end by 4 bases, with 17 bases between. The CDR3 DNA is TGTGCCAGCAGTAAGCGTCCCATTCCTGGCACTGAAGCTTTCTTT. Its protein is CASSKRPIPGTEAFF.

There are a few counts of this clonotype. The chain joins TRBV20-1 to TRBJ1-5; 7 nucleotides align to TRBD1. This CDR3 is 14 amino acids long. V shed 3 bases, J shed 0 bases, and the junction held 2 bases outside the gene matches. The germline V gene encodes CDR1 DFQATT and CDR2 SNEGSKA (reference sequence). The CDR3 protein is CSARTGHSNQPQHF. Here the CDR3 DNA reads TGCAGTGCTAGGACAGGGCATAGCAATCAGCCCCAGCATTTT.

The chain joins TRBV20-1 to TRBJ2-2, with 9 bases matching TRBD2. The CDR3 runs to 13 residues. Germline V gene sequence: CDR1 DFQATT, CDR2 SNEGSKA (reference sequence). This chain's CDR3 is CAGGGGAAGELFF. The CDR3 DNA reads TGCGCCGGGGGCGGGGGGGCCGCCGGGGAGCTGTTTTTT.

This clonotype has ten or more counts. The chain uses TRBV5-5 and TRBJ1-2, with D perhaps TRBD1 (6 bases). The CDR3 has 16 amino acids. V gave up 1 base and J gave up 4 bases, with 17 bases separating them. The germline gives CDR1 SGHKS, CDR2 YYEKEE (reference sequence). As DNA, the CDR3 is TGTGCCAGCAGCTTGACCTACAGGGCTTCGGCCTATGGCTACACCTTC. Its protein is CASSLTYRASAYGYTF.

This clonotype has at least ten counts. The chain recombines TRBV20-1 with TRBJ2-1; D is perhaps TRBD1 (5 bases). This CDR3 is built from 13 residues. V lost 6 bases and J lost 5, with 14 bases in between. The germline V gene encodes CDR1 DFQATT and CDR2 SNEGSKA (reference sequence). CDR3 coding DNA: TGCAGTGCCCCACGGTTAGGGGACAATGAGCAGTTCTTC. This encodes CSAPRLGDNEQFF.

This clonotype came up many times. J is TRBJ1-6 and V is TRBV6-2 or TRBV6-3, with 9 nucleotides matching TRBD1. The trim removed 0 bases at V and 7 bases at J, leaving 1 base unmatched. CDR1 and CDR2 from the germline V gene are MNHEY and SVGEGT. The CDR3 extends over 15 amino acids. CDR3 DNA: TGTGCCAGCAGTTACTCCGGGACAGGGAATTCACCCCTCCACTTT. As protein: CASSYSGTGNSPLHF.

The V and J genes are TRBV4-3 and TRBJ1-2, with D maybe TRBD1 (5 bases). In germline, CDR1 is LGHNA, CDR2 YSLEER. The CDR3 totals 14 residues. Trimming cost V 0 bases and J 4 bases, with 9 bases left between them. The CDR3 DNA follows: TGCGCCAGCAGCCAAGAATCTGGGGGCTATGGCTACACCTTC. It translates to CASSQESGGYGYTF.

V is TRBV12-3 or TRBV12-4 and J is TRBJ2-3; a weak D match, TRBD1 (5 bases). The CDR3 has 14 amino acids. V dropped 3 bases and J dropped 5 bases, with 12 bases sitting between them. This CDR3 is CASSFSGSQDTQYF. The CDR3 nucleotides read TGTGCCAGCAGTTTTTCAGGGTCCCAAGATACGCAGTATTTT.

This rearrangement joins TRBV5-1 to TRBJ1-3, with D hard to call. With 1 base removed from V and 2 bases from J, the gap between germline ends came to 19 bases. Germline V gene lookup returns CDR1 SGHRS and CDR2 YFSETQ. The CDR3 extends over 18 amino acids. CDR3 sequence: CASSLSRQAPLAGNTIYF. CDR3 nucleotide sequence: TGCGCCAGCAGCTTGAGCCGGCAGGCTCCCCTCGCTGGAAACACCATATATTTT.